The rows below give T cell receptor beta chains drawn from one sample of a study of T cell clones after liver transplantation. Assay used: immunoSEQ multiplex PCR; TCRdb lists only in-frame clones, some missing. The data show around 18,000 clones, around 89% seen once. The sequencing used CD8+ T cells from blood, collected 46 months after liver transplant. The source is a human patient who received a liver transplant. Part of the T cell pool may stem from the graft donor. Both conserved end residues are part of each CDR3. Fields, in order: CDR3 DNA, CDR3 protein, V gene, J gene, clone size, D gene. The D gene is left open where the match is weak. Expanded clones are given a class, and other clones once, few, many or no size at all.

CDR3 DNA: TGTGCCAGCGGGACTAGCGGGACGGACGAGCAGTACTTC
CDR3 protein: CASGTSGTDEQYF
V gene: TRBV2
J gene: TRBJ2-7
clone size: NA
D gene: TRBD2

CDR3 DNA: TGTGCCAGCAGCCCAGGACTAGCGGGAGCAAAAGAGACCCAGTACTTC
CDR3 protein: CASSPGLAGAKETQYF
V gene: TRBV9
J gene: TRBJ2-5
clone size: NA
D gene: TRBD2

CDR3 DNA: TGTGCCAGCAGCGCGCGGGACCACTACAATGAGCAGTTCTTC
CDR3 protein: CASSARDHYNEQFF
V gene: TRBV5-4
J gene: TRBJ2-1
clone size: NA
D gene: NA

CDR3 DNA: TGTGCCATACCAAGCAGCGGGGGGGCAGGGAACACTGAAGCTTTCTTT
CDR3 protein: CAIPSSGGAGNTEAFF
V gene: TRBV2
J gene: TRBJ1-1
clone size: NA
D gene: NA

CDR3 DNA: TGTGCCAGCAGCCCTTCTACCGGGGGCCGGAACGAGCAGTACTTC
CDR3 protein: CASSPSTGGRNEQYF
V gene: TRBV9
J gene: TRBJ2-7
clone size: NA
D gene: NA

CDR3 DNA: TGCGCCAGCAGCGAGGGACAGGTTCAGTATTTT
CDR3 protein: CASSEGQVQYF
V gene: TRBV4-1
J gene: TRBJ2-3
clone size: once
D gene: TRBD1

CDR3 DNA: TGTGCCAGCAGTGAAGCGGGACACTTTAGCAATCAGCCCCAGCATTTT
CDR3 protein: CASSEAGHFSNQPQHF
V gene: TRBV6-1
J gene: TRBJ1-5
clone size: NA
D gene: NA

CDR3 DNA: TGTGCCAGTACGGGCAGGGGAGGGGGCAATCAGCCCCAGCATTTT
CDR3 protein: CASTGRGGGNQPQHF
V gene: TRBV19
J gene: TRBJ1-5
clone size: once
D gene: NA

CDR3 DNA: TGTGCCAGCATGAGGGGGAGGGAAGGGATGAACACTGAAGCTTTCTTT
CDR3 protein: CASMRGREGMNTEAFF
V gene: TRBV28
J gene: TRBJ1-1
clone size: once
D gene: NA

CDR3 DNA: TGTGCCATCAGTGACGTGCAGCAGCCTCGCCCGGGGGGCTACACCTTC
CDR3 protein: CAISDVQQPRPGGYTF
V gene: TRBV10-3
J gene: TRBJ1-2
clone size: NA
D gene: NA

CDR3 DNA: TGTGCCAGTAGTATGGCACAGCAAGAGACCCAGTACTTC
CDR3 protein: CASSMAQQETQYF
V gene: TRBV19
J gene: TRBJ2-5
clone size: NA
D gene: NA

CDR3 DNA: TGCGCCAGCAGTGGGGACAGCGTCTACGAGCAGTACTTC
CDR3 protein: CASSGDSVYEQYF
V gene: TRBV10-2
J gene: TRBJ2-7
clone size: NA
D gene: TRBD1

CDR3 DNA: TGTGCCAGCAGCTTGGCCGTCGGCGGGCGGGGGGGCAATGAGCAGTTCTTC
CDR3 protein: CASSLAVGGRGGNEQFF
V gene: TRBV5-4
J gene: TRBJ2-1
clone size: NA
D gene: TRBD2

CDR3 DNA: TGCGCCAGCAGCTTGCACCGGGACAGGGGGTATGATGGCTACACCTTC
CDR3 protein: CASSLHRDRGYDGYTF
V gene: TRBV5-1
J gene: TRBJ1-2
clone size: once
D gene: TRBD1

CDR3 DNA: TGCGCCAGCAGTACCGGGACAGGGGGCGCGTATGGCTACACCTTC
CDR3 protein: CASSTGTGGAYGYTF
V gene: TRBV10-2
J gene: TRBJ1-2
clone size: NA
D gene: TRBD1